This T cell receptor (beta chain) was observed in a study of OX40 agonist ivuxolimab in advanced cancers. As for the study in general: Males comprised 82.7% of the group, whose mean age was approximately 60 years (range roughly 20 to 85). The study's findings and limits: More expanded clones were seen, on average, in CD8+ T cells than in CD4+. Blood T cells, both CD4+ and CD8+, expanded clonally by week 6 at 0.1 to 3.0 mg/kg.

In regard to this clone: Its antigen remains unidentified.

Some clones are missing from TCRdb's copy, which holds only in-frame ones; the method was immunoSEQ multiplex PCR. The table includes over 40,000 clones, around 80% detected once. V gave up 4 bases and J gave up 0 bases, with 13 bases separating them. The CDR3 runs 16 residues. Germline lookup yields CDR1 SGHAT and CDR2 FQNNGV. Prior autoimmune disease or systemic immunosuppression barred patients. The chain combines TRBV11-2 with TRBJ2-1; D uncertain. The TCR was taken from an adult with an advanced solid tumor such as melanoma, head and neck, liver or kidney cancer. The source material was CD4+ or CD8+ T cells sorted from blood, sampled in a trial of the OX40 agonist ivuxolimab. The CDR3 is CASSSYILSSYNEQFF. The CDR3 DNA follows: TGTGCCAGCAGCTCTTACATCCTGAGCTCCTACAATGAGCAGTTCTTC. The full variable domain, in which reference TRBV11-2 and TRBJ2-1 provide the parts outside the CDR3, is EAGVAQSPRYKIIEKRQSVAFWCNPISGHATLYWYQQILGQGPKLLIQFQNNGVVDDSQLPKDRFSAERLKGVDSTLKIQPAKLEDSAVYLCASSSYILSSYNEQFFGPGTRLTVL.